The rows below give T cell receptor beta chains drawn from one sample of a study of blood T cell repertoires in COVID-19. Assay: immunoSEQ multiplex PCR; the TCRdb copy retains only in-frame clones and omits some. The sample contains 300,000 to 400,000 clones, 65% to 90% of which appear only once. Sequencing was performed on PBMCs or T cells enriched from blood (not recorded which). These TCRs come from a woman in her forties with acute COVID-19. CDR3s include the opening cysteine and the closing phenylalanine or tryptophan. A D gene is named only where the DNA matches it firmly. Only part of the rows carry a size: once, few, many, or a class if the clone is expanded.

few	TRBV28	TRBD2	TRBJ2-7	14	TGTGCCAGCAGTTTACTAGCGGGAGTAGACGAGCAGTACTTC	CASSLLAGVDEQYF
.	TRBV19	TRBD2	TRBJ2-1	14	TGTGCCAGTAGTATCGGCAAGGAGCGCTCGGGGGGGTTCTTC	CASSIGKERSGGFF
many	TRBV28	TRBD1	TRBJ2-5	19	TGTGCCAGCAGTTTCCGAATTCCTACGGACAGGTTCGGAGAAAAGACCCAGTACTTC	CASSFRIPTDRFGEKTQYF
.	TRBV19	TRBD1	TRBJ1-5	15	TGTGCCAGTAGTATTGGGGACAGACCTAATCAGCCCCAGCATTTT	CASSIGDRPNQPQHF
.	TRBV9	.	TRBJ2-3	12	TGTGCCAGCAGCGGTCAGTGGGATACGCAGTATTTT	CASSGQWDTQYF
.	TRBV4-1	.	TRBJ1-5	15	TGCGCCAGCAGCCAAGCGGCAGGGGTTAATCAGCCCCAGCATTTT	CASSQAAGVNQPQHF
.	TRBV12-3/TRBV12-4	TRBD1	TRBJ2-5	13	TGTGCCAGCAGTCGACAGGGTCGGGAGACCCAGTACTTC	CASSRQGRETQYF
.	TRBV28	TRBD1	TRBJ1-2	13	TGTGCCAGCAGTTTATCCAGGGGGCTTGGCTACACCTTC	CASSLSRGLGYTF
.	TRBV4-3	.	TRBJ2-7	15	TGCGCCAGCAGCCAAGGGGGCCCTGGAGGGTACGAGCAGTACTTC	CASSQGGPGGYEQYF
.	TRBV6-5	TRBD1	TRBJ2-7	13	TGTGCCAGCAGTCCAGGGGGCGGGTACGAGCAGTACTTC	CASSPGGGYEQYF
.	TRBV19	.	TRBJ2-3	15	TGTGCCAGTAGTCAGGGACTCGCATTCACAGATACGCAGTATTTT	CASSQGLAFTDTQYF
.	TRBV5-5	.	TRBJ1-1	16	TGTGCCAGCAGCGCCTACAGGGTGCGTGGGGACACTGAAGCTTTCTTT	CASSAYRVRGDTEAFF
.	TRBV11-2	.	TRBJ1-3	14	TGTGCCAGCAGCTTTCCGGGATCTGGAAACACCATATATTTT	CASSFPGSGNTIYF
.	TRBV10-3	.	TRBJ1-2	13	TGTGCCATCAGAGGAGGGGGGGACTATGGCTACACCTTC	CAIRGGGDYGYTF
once	TRBV4-3	TRBD1	TRBJ1-1	14	TGCGCCAGCAGTCCGGGACAGCGGAACACTGAAGCTTTCTTT	CASSPGQRNTEAFF